This T cell receptor beta chain derives from a study of T cells in localized non-small cell lung cancer. Broader study findings: Sequencing involved a lone tumor region, leaving heterogeneity possible. Tumor showed lower T cell clonality than uninvolved adjacent lung, where it was highest. Longer overall survival was associated with a higher density of T cells in the blood.

The assay was immunoSEQ multiplex PCR, and TCRdb's table has in-frame clones only and misses some. The sample lists tens of thousands of clones; 87% were seen once. The CDR3 extends over 15 amino acids. CDR1 is SGHRS, CDR2 YFSETQ, per germline. Trimming cost V 4 bases and J 10 bases, with 22 bases left between them. To note about this clone: Its antigen remains unidentified.

Sequences were derived from peripheral blood, sampled before any cancer treatment. The gene calls are TRBV5-1 and TRBJ2-3; no reliable D call. The receptor's source is a man between 40 and 70 years old with stage I squamous cell lung carcinoma. The CDR3 spells CASSPEWAPGIAQYF. DNA for the CDR3: TGCGCCAGCAGCCCAGAGTGGGCCCCGGGCATAGCGCAGTATTTT. The variable domain in full, completed from reference TRBV5-1 and TRBJ2-3, reads KAGVTQTPRYLIKTRGQQVTLSCSPISGHRSVSWYQQTPGQGLQFLFEYFSETQRNKGNFPGRFSGRQFSNSRSEMNVSTLELGDSALYLCASSPEWAPGIAQYFGPGTRLTVL.